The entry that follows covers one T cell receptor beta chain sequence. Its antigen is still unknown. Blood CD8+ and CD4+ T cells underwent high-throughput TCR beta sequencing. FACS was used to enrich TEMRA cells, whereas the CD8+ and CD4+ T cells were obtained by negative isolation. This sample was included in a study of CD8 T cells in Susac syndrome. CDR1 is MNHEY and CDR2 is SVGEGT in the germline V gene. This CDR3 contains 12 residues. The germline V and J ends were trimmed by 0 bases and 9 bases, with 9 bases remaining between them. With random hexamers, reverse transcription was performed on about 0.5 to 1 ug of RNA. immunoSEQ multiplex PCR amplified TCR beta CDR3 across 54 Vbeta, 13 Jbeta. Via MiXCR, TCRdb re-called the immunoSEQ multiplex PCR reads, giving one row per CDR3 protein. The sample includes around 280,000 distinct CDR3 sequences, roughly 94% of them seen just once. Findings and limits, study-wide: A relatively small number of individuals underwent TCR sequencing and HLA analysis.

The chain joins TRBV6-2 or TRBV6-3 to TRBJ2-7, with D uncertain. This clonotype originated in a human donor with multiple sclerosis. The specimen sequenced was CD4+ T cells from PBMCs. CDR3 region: CASSYSMGWQYF. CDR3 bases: TGTGCCAGCAGTTACTCGATGGGATGGCAGTACTTC.